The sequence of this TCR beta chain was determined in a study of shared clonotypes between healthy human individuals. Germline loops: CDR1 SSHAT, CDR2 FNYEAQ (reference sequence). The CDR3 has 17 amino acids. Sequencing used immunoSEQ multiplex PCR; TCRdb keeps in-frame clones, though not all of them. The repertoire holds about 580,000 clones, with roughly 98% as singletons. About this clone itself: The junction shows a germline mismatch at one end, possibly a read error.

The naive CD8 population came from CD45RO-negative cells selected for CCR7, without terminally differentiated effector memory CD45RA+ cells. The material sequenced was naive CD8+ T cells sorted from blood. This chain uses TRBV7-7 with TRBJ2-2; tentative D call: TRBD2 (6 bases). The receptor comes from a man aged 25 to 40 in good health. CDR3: CASSNTSGGVNTGELFF. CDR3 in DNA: TGTGCTAGCAGTAATACATCGGGCGGGGTAAACACCGGGGAGCTGTTTTTT.